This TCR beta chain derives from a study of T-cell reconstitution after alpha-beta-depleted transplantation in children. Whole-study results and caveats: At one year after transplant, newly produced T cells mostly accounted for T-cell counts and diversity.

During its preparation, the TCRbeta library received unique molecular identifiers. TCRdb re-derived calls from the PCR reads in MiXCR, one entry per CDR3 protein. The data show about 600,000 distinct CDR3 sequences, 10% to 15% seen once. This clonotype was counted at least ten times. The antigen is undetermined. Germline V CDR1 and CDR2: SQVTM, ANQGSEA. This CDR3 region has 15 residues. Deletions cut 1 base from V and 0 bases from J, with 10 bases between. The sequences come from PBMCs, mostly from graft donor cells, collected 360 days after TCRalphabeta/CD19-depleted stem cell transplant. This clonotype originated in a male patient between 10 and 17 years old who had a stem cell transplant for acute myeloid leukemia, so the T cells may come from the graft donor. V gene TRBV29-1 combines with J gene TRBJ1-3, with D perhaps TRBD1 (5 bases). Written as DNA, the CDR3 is TGCAGCGTTGAAGGGGACGGACGCTCTGGAAACACCATATATTTT. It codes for CSVEGDGRSGNTIYF. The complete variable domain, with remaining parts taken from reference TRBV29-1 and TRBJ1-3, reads SAVISQKPSRDICQRGTSLTIQCQVDSQVTMMFWYRQQPGQSLTLIATANQGSEATYESGFVIDKFPISRPNLTFSTLTVSNMSPEDSSIYLCSVEGDGRSGNTIYFGEGSWLTVV.